The 20 T cell receptor beta chains presented below share a single source sample, sequenced in a study of early T cells in non-severe SARS-CoV-2 infection. MiXCR was run by TCRdb on the 5' RACE reads, yielding one entry per CDR3 protein. The table lists tens of thousands of distinct CDR3 sequences, 15% to 19% of them singletons. Sequences were obtained from whole blood. The receptor source for this set is an adult who was a healthcare worker with PCR-confirmed SARS-CoV-2 infection or an uninfected control (not recorded which).

The chain couples TRBV7-2 to TRBJ1-2; no clear D. The length of the CDR3 is 15 residues. V gave up 1 base and J gave up 4 bases, with 13 bases separating them. The germline CDR1 and CDR2 sequences are SGHTA and FQGNSA. The CDR3 loop is CASSLGVGRGYGYTF. The CDR3 DNA reads TGTGCCAGCAGCTTAGGGGTTGGGCGCGGCTATGGCTACACCTTC.

This clonotype appeared many times. This rearrangement joins TRBV25-1 to TRBJ1-1; a weak D match, TRBD1 (5 bases). Trimming removed 8 bases at V and 6 bases at J, with 16 bases between. The CDR3 length is 13 residues. CDR1 is MGHDK, CDR2 SYGVNS, per germline. CDR3 DNA: TGTGCCAGCGGAGAGCAGGGTGCGTCTGAAGCTTTCTTT. It specifies CASGEQGASEAFF.

This clonotype turned up a few times. A much larger clone lies one base from this, so it may be a read error. The chain has TRBV12-5 and TRBJ1-2; D gene uncertain. There are 15 residues in the CDR3. Germline V CDR1 and CDR2: LGHNT, FRNRAP. Deletions cut 0 bases from V and 1 base from J, with 9 bases between. The CDR3, as DNA: TGTGCTAGTGGTTTGGTGATCCAATTTAACTATGGCTACACCTTC. It codes for CASGLVIQFNYGYTF.

The chain couples TRBV27 to TRBJ1-5; D not resolved. V lost 5 bases, J lost 4 bases, and 9 bases lay in between. The length of the CDR3 is 13 residues. CDR1 MNHEY and CDR2 SMNVEV come from the germline V gene (reference sequence). CDR3 DNA: TGTGCCAGCAGTCGGGAGAGAAATCAGCCCCAGCATTTT. Amino acids: CASSRERNQPQHF.

The chain carries TRBV19 and TRBJ2-5; D is ambiguous. The CDR3 covers 13 residues. The germline gives CDR1 LNHDA, CDR2 SQIVND (reference sequence). V lost 5 bases and J 5 bases, leaving 12 bases between the germline ends. CDR3 nucleotide sequence: TGTGCCAGTAGTTCAGTACGAGCGGAGACCCAGTACTTC. Amino acids: CASSSVRAETQYF.

This clonotype was seen ten or more times. The CDR3, as DNA: TGCAGCGTCCGACAGGCGAACACCGGGGAGCTGTTTTTT. This sequence encodes CSVRQANTGELFF. The rearrangement joins TRBV29-1 to TRBJ2-2, with D tentatively TRBD1 (6 bases). The ends were cut back, 6 bases at V and 0 bases at J, with 8 bases in the middle. The CDR3 spans 13 residues. Germline V gene data show CDR1 as SQVTM and CDR2 as ANQGSEA.

Only a few counts were recorded for this clonotype. The genes are TRBV29-1 and TRBJ2-2; 10 bases align to TRBD2. Per the germline V gene, CDR1 is SQVTM and CDR2 is ANQGSEA. There are 13 residues in the CDR3. Unmatched junction bases numbered 2, after V lost 6 bases and J lost 4 bases. CDR3 sequence reads: CSVQREGTGELFF. The CDR3 DNA reads as TGCAGCGTCCAGCGGGAGGGCACCGGGGAGCTGTTTTTT.

This clonotype was recorded many times. The chain combines TRBV14 with TRBJ2-5; D gene uncertain. V was pared by 3 bases and J by 8 bases, with 7 bases between. Germline V gene data show CDR1 as SGHDN and CDR2 as FVKESK. The CDR3 contains 11 residues. DNA of the CDR3: TGTGCCAGCAGCCAGGGATTTACCCAGTACTTC. Translation: CASSQGFTQYF.

Only a few counts were recorded for this clonotype. The J gene is TRBJ2-7, the V gene TRBV3-1, with D hard to call. V dropped 3 bases and J dropped 7 bases, with 10 bases sitting between them. The CDR3 is 12 amino acids. Germline V gene data show CDR1 as LGHDT and CDR2 as YNNKEL (reference sequence). In nucleotides, the CDR3 is TGTGCCAGCAGCCAGGTGTTGGGTGAGCAGTACTTC. It codes for CASSQVLGEQYF.

This clonotype occurred a few times. This chain links TRBV11-3 with TRBJ2-2, with D possibly being TRBD2 (6 bases). This CDR3 is 16 amino acids long. Germline-derived CDR1 and CDR2 are SGHNT and YENEEA. V was trimmed by 0 bases and J by 6 bases, leaving 14 bases between them. The CDR3: CASSLEFGSGAGELFF. The CDR3 bases are TGTGCCAGCAGCTTAGAGTTCGGGAGTGGGGCCGGGGAGCTGTTTTTT.

This clonotype was observed a handful of times. The chain couples TRBV6-4 to TRBJ1-1, with a tentative D call TRBD1 (6 bases). The length of the CDR3 is 14 residues. V dropped 0 bases and J dropped 1 base, with 6 bases sitting between them. The germline V gene encodes CDR1 MRHNA and CDR2 SNTAGT. Here the CDR3 reads CASSDSDRNTEAFF. CDR3 bases: TGTGCCAGCAGTGACTCGGACAGGAACACTGAAGCTTTCTTT.

This clonotype appeared a few times. The V gene is TRBV10-2, the J gene TRBJ2-1; D ambiguous. Germline assignment: CDR1 WSHSY and CDR2 SAAADI. The CDR3 has 15 amino acids. V lost 5 bases, J lost 7 bases, and 18 bases lay in between. As DNA, the CDR3 is TGCGCCAGCAGTCCGGACGGCCGAGTGCGAAATGAGCAGTTCTTC. It codes for CASSPDGRVRNEQFF.

This clonotype occurred a few times. The chain uses TRBV20-1 and TRBJ2-7, with 7 bases identical to TRBD2. Germline V CDR1 and CDR2: DFQATT, SNEGSKA (reference sequence). The CDR3 loop spans 14 amino acids. V gave up 4 bases and J gave up 7 bases; unmatched junction bases: 13. The CDR3 is CSATAIAGQEEQYF. The CDR3 DNA follows: TGCAGTGCTACCGCTATAGCGGGCCAGGAGGAGCAGTACTTC.

The chain couples TRBV2 to TRBJ1-2; D remains unclear. The V and J ends lost 6 bases and 0 bases respectively, with 8 bases between them. The CDR3 is made up of 13 amino acids. CDR1 is SNHLY, CDR2 FYNNEI, per germline. The CDR3 DNA follows: TGTGCCAGCAGGCTAACTTCTAACTATGGCTACACCTTC. This sequence encodes CASRLTSNYGYTF.

A few counts support this clonotype. The chain combines TRBV19 with TRBJ2-3; 9 bases are a match to TRBD1. CDR1 is LNHDA, CDR2 SQIVND, per germline (reference sequence). The V segment lost 6 bases and the J segment 4 bases; nucleotides outside the gene matches: 5. The CDR3 spans 14 residues. The CDR3 loop reads CASRRDREPDTQYF. In nucleotides, the CDR3 is TGTGCCAGTAGGAGGGACAGGGAACCAGATACGCAGTATTTT. Full variable domain (outside the CDR3, taken from reference TRBV19 and TRBJ2-3): DGGITQSPKYLFRKEGQNVTLSCEQNLNHDAMYWYRQDPGQGLRLIYYSQIVNDFQKGDIAEGYSVSREKKESFPLTVTSAQKNPTAFYLCASRRDREPDTQYFGPGTRLTVL.

The sample holds many counts of this clonotype. This rearrangement joins TRBV29-1 to TRBJ2-5; possible D gene TRBD2, 6 bases. V lost 6 bases and J 2 bases, leaving 13 bases between the germline ends. Germline V lookup: CDR1 SQVTM, CDR2 ANQGSEA. This CDR3 has 13 amino acids. CDR3 in DNA: TGCAGCGTCGGAAGTAGCGGACAAGAGACCCAGTACTTC. Translation gives CSVGSSGQETQYF.

The chain couples TRBV20-1 to TRBJ2-7, with a weak D call TRBD2 (7 bases). In germline, CDR1 is DFQATT, CDR2 SNEGSKA (reference sequence). Trimming cost V 1 base and J 6 bases, with 16 bases left between them. This CDR3 comprises 14 residues. The CDR3 region is CSARGRGQGSEQYF. Written as DNA, the CDR3 is TGCAGTGCTAGAGGGCGGGGGCAAGGCTCCGAGCAGTACTTC.

The chain uses TRBV4-3 and TRBJ2-3, with 7 bases aligning to TRBD2. This CDR3 spans 17 amino acids. V shed 0 bases and J 2 bases; nucleotides not matched to a gene: 8. Germline V gene data show CDR1 as LGHNA and CDR2 as YSLEER. The CDR3 DNA reads TGCGCCAGCAGCCAAGATGTGGCGGGAGCCACCACAGATACGCAGTATTTT. Translated, it gives CASSQDVAGATTDTQYF.

This clonotype was observed a handful of times. Compared with germline, one end of the junction differs, possibly owing to a read error. The CDR3 DNA reads as TGTGCTAGCAGCTTACTAATGGCCGGGACAGGGGGCATGAATGAGCAGTTCTTC. Its translation is CASSLLMAGTGGMNEQFF. The J gene is TRBJ2-1, the V gene TRBV7-7; 12 bases map to TRBD1. The V gene's germline CDR1 is SSHAT and CDR2 FNYEAQ (reference sequence). This CDR3 region has 18 residues.

This clonotype was recorded a few times. V usage is TRBV2 and J usage is TRBJ2-3; D not certain. Germline assignment: CDR1 SNHLY and CDR2 FYNNEI. This CDR3 contains 11 residues. V was pared by 6 bases and J by 6 bases, with 7 bases between. The CDR3 here is CASRLGDTQYF. CDR3 DNA: TGTGCCAGCAGGTTGGGGGATACGCAGTATTTT.